This T cell receptor (beta chain) emerged from a study of T cell responses to AZD1222 COVID-19 vaccine. Some clones are missing from TCRdb's copy, which holds only in-frame ones; the method was immunoSEQ multiplex PCR. The sample includes some 150,000 clones, 88% seen only once; the top ten take around 3%. The study's findings and limits: CD4 TCRs associated with vaccination spanned spike, dominating at 160-218 and 743-854.

Notes on this clone: Its antigen is still unknown.

Trimming cost V 5 bases and J 2 bases; bases outside gene matches: 21. The CDR3 covers 19 residues. The germline V gene has CDR1 SGDLS and CDR2 YYNGEE. The sample was peripheral blood, taken 28 days after the second AZD1222 dose. The TCR was taken from an adult who received the AZD1222 COVID-19 vaccine. V usage is TRBV9 and J usage is TRBJ1-2; 7 bases agree with TRBD1. Here the CDR3 DNA reads TGTGCCAGCAGTGACGTAGATCGAGGGTGGCAGGGGGTGAACTATGGCTACACCTTC. Its translation is CASSDVDRGWQGVNYGYTF.